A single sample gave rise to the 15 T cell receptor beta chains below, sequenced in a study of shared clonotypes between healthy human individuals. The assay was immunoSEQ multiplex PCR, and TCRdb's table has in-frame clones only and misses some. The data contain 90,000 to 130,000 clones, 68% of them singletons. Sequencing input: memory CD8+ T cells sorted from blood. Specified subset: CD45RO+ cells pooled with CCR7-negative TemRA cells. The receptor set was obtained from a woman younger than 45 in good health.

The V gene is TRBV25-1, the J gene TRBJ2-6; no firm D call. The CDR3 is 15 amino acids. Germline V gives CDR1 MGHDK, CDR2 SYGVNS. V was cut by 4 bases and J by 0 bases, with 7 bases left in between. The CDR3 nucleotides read TGTGCCAGCAGTGCGTCGGGCTCTGGGGCCAACGTCCTGACTTTC. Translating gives CASSASGSGANVLTF.

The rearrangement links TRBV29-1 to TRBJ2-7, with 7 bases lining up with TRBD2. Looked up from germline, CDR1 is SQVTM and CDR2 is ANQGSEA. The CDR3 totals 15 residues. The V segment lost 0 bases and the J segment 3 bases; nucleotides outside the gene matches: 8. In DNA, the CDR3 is TGCAGCGTTGAAGAAGCTAGCGGAGACATCTACGAGCAGTACTTC. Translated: CSVEEASGDIYEQYF.

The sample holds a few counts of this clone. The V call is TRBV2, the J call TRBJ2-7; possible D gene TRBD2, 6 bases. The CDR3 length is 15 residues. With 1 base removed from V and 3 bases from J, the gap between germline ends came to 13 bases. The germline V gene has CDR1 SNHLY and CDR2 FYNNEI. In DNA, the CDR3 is TGTGCCAGCAGTGAAGGTTCGGGAGATATCTACGAGCAGTACTTC. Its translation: CASSEGSGDIYEQYF.

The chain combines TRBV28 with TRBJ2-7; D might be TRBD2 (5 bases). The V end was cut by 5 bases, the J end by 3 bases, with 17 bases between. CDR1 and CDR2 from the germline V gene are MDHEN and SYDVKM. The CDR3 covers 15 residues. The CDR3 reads CASSPPEVRYYEQYF. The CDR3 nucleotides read TGTGCCAGCAGTCCGCCGGAGGTCAGATACTACGAGCAGTACTTC.

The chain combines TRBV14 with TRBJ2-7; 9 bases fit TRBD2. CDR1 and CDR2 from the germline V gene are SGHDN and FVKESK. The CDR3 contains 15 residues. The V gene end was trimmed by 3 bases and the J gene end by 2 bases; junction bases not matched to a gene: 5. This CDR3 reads CASSHLLAGTYEQYF. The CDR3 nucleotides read TGTGCCAGCAGCCATCTTCTAGCGGGAACCTACGAGCAGTACTTC. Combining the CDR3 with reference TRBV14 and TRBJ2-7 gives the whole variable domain EAGVTQFPSHSVIEKGQTVTLRCDPISGHDNLYWYRRVMGKEIKFLLHFVKESKQDESGMPNNRFLAERTGGTYSTLKVQPAELEDSGVYFCASSHLLAGTYEQYFGPGTRLTVT.

The CDR3 DNA sequence: TGTGCCAGCAGCTCCGGACAGGGTGCTAATGAGCAGTACTTC. Amino acids: CASSSGQGANEQYF. The V call is TRBV7-8, the J call TRBJ2-7; 8 nucleotides align to TRBD1. This CDR3 region has 14 residues. Germline V gene lookup returns CDR1 SGHVS and CDR2 FQNEAQ. The trim removed 4 bases at V and 7 bases at J, leaving 9 bases unmatched.

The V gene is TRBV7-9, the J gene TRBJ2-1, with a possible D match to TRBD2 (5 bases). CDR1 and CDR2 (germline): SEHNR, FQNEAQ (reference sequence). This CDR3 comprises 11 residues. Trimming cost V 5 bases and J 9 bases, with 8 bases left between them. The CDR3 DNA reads TGTGCCAGCAGCACCGGGATTGAGCAGTTCTTC. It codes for CASSTGIEQFF.

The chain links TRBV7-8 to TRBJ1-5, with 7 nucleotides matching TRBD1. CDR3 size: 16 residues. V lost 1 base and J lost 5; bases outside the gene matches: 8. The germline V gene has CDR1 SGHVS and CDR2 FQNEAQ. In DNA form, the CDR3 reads TGTGCCAGCAGCTTAGATGGGCAGGGGGGCCATCAGCCCCAGCATTTT. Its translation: CASSLDGQGGHQPQHF.

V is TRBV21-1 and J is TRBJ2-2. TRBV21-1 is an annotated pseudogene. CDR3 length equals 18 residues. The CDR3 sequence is CASSKEGFTDQNTGELFF. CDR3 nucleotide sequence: TGTGCCAGCAGCAAAGAGGGATTCACGGACCAAAACACCGGGGAGCTGTTTTTT.

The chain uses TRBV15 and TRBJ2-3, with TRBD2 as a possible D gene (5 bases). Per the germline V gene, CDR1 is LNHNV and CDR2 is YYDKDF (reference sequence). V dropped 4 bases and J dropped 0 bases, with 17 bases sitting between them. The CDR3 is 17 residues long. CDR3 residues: CATSKTAGQPSTDTQYF. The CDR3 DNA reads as TGTGCCACCAGCAAAACGGCGGGCCAACCTAGCACAGATACGCAGTATTTT.

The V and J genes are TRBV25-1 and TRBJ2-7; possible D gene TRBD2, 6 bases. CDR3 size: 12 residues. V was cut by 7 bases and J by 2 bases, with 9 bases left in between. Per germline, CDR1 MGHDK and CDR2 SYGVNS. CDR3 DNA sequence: TGTGCCAGCATGGGGGGACCCTACGAGCAGTACTTC. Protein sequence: CASMGGPYEQYF.

CDR3: CASSLIISRVYYGYTF. DNA of the CDR3: TGCGCCAGCAGTCTAATCATTAGTAGAGTTTACTATGGCTACACCTTC. The J gene is TRBJ1-2, the V gene TRBV4-1; D is unresolved. Germline V gene sequence: CDR1 MGHRA, CDR2 YSYEKL. The length of the CDR3 is 16 residues. Trimming left V 6 bases short and J 3 bases short, with 20 bases between.

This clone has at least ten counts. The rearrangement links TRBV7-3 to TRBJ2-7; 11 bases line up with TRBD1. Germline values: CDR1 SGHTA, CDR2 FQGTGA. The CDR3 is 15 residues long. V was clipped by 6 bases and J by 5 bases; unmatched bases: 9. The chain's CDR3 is CASRKDRGPQDEQYF. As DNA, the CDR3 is TGTGCCAGCAGGAAGGACAGGGGGCCGCAGGACGAGCAGTACTTC.

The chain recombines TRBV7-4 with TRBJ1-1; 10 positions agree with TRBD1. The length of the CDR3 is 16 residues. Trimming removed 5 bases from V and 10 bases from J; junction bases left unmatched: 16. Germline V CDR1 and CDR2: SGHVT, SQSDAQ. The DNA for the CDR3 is TGTGCCAGCAGCGAACCCCGGACAGGGGGTGGGGTCGGAGCTTTCTTT. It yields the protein CASSEPRTGGGVGAFF.

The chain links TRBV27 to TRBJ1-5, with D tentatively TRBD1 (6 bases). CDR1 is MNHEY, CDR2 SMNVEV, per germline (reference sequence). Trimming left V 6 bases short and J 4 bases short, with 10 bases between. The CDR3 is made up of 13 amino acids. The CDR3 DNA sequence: TGTGCCAGCAGACGGACAGCTAATCAGCCCCAGCATTTT. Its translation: CASRRTANQPQHF.